This is a list of T cell receptor beta chains from one sample in a study of blood T cell repertoires in COVID-19. Repertoires were generated with immunoSEQ multiplex PCR, while TCRdb's copy carries only in-frame clones and drops some. The sample has some 180,000 clones; less than 85% are singletons. Sequences were obtained from peripheral blood. Every receptor here comes from a man over 45 who had recovered from COVID-19. The CDR3 runs from the conserved cysteine through the conserved F or W. A D gene is named only where the DNA matches it firmly. Clone sizes are given selectively: once, few, many, or a class where the clone is expanded.

CDR3aa | CDR3nt | abundance | j_gene | d_gene | v_gene
CASTLLTGTGGYTF | TGTGCCAGTACCCTACTTACCGGGACAGGGGGCTACACCTTC | . | TRBJ1-2 | TRBD1 | TRBV19
CASSVTSGTSTDTQYF | TGTGCCAGCAGTGTAACTAGCGGGACTAGCACAGATACGCAGTATTTT | . | TRBJ2-3 | TRBD2 | TRBV6-1
CASSLGWGGYGYTF | TGTGCCAGCAGTTTAGGTTGGGGGGGCTATGGCTACACCTTC | once | TRBJ1-2 | . | TRBV27
CSVELGRGTRVPGELFF | TGCAGCGTTGAACTCGGCCGGGGGACGAGGGTTCCCGGGGAGCTGTTTTTT | . | TRBJ2-2 | . | TRBV29-1
CAISTQGTGLTDTQYF | TGTGCCATCAGTACCCAAGGGACAGGGCTCACAGATACGCAGTATTTT | . | TRBJ2-3 | TRBD1 | TRBV10-3
CADDRTGGLTYEQYF | TGCGCCGATGACAGGACGGGGGGTTTAACCTACGAGCAGTACTTC | . | TRBJ2-7 | . | TRBV10-1
CASSTRDSQETQYF | TGTGCCAGCAGTACTCGAGACTCCCAAGAGACCCAGTACTTC | many | TRBJ2-5 | . | TRBV28
CASTGTDYSNTGELFF | TGTGCCAGCACGGGGACAGACTATTCGAACACCGGGGAGCTGTTTTTT | . | TRBJ2-2 | TRBD1 | TRBV7-3
CASSYYGGILRTEAFF | TGTGCCAGCAGTTACTATGGGGGGATTTTGAGGACTGAAGCTTTCTTT | once | TRBJ1-1 | . | TRBV6-2/TRBV6-3
CASSSTPLVDEQFF | TGCGCCAGCAGCTCGACTCCCCTAGTCGATGAGCAGTTCTTC | . | TRBJ2-1 | . | TRBV5-1
CASSLNGGPYNEQFF | TGTGCCAGCAGCTTAAACGGGGGACCTTACAATGAGCAGTTCTTC | many | TRBJ2-1 | . | TRBV7-3
CASSFAGGGAPEKLFF | TGCGCCAGCAGCTTTGCCGGAGGAGGGGCCCCCGAAAAACTGTTTTTT | . | TRBJ1-4 | . | TRBV5-1
CAWKKTGVPEAFF | TGTGCCTGGAAAAAGACAGGGGTCCCTGAAGCTTTCTTT | once | TRBJ1-1 | TRBD1 | TRBV30
CASSLQGLAGGQGGELFF | TGTGCCAGCAGCTTGCAAGGACTAGCGGGAGGGCAAGGCGGGGAGCTGTTTTTT | many | TRBJ2-2 | TRBD2 | TRBV5-4
CASSPLFTEAFF | TGTGCCAGCAGCCCCCTCTTCACTGAAGCTTTCTTT | once | TRBJ1-1 | . | TRBV12-3/TRBV12-4
CASSPETERNTIYF | TGTGCCAGCAGTCCCGAGACAGAGAGAAACACCATATATTTT | . | TRBJ1-3 | . | TRBV2
CASSLGSLAGVNEQYF | TGCGCCAGCAGCTTGGGGTCGCTAGCGGGAGTCAACGAGCAGTACTTC | . | TRBJ2-7 | TRBD2 | TRBV5-1
CATSGGHNEKLFF | TGTGCCACCAGTGGAGGGCACAATGAAAAACTGTTTTTT | . | TRBJ1-4 | . | TRBV24-1
CASTKGLSYEQYF | TGTGCCAGCACCAAGGGACTTTCCTACGAGCAGTACTTC | . | TRBJ2-7 | . | TRBV6-5
CASSRGSGTVDEQFF | TGTGCCAGCAGCCGTGGGAGCGGGACTGTCGATGAGCAGTTCTTC | . | TRBJ2-1 | TRBD2 | TRBV7-9
CASSTLSGRGGEQYF | TGTGCCAGCAGCACACTTAGCGGGAGAGGTGGAGAGCAGTACTTC | . | TRBJ2-7 | TRBD2 | TRBV11-2
CASSATGTSGIGVAGELFF | TGTGCCAGCAGCGCTACCGGGACTAGCGGGATAGGGGTGGCCGGGGAGCTGTTTTTT | . | TRBJ2-2 | TRBD2 | TRBV9
CASSEKSVRYEQYF | TGTGCCAGCAGCGAAAAGAGCGTACGATACGAGCAGTACTTC | . | TRBJ2-7 | . | TRBV28
CASSVSTGGERAFSPNPYEQYF | TGTGCCAGCAGCGTATCCACTGGCGGAGAGAGAGCCTTCTCCCCCAATCCCTACGAGCAGTACTTC | . | TRBJ2-7 | . | TRBV21-1
CAISDSRLTNYGYTF | TGTGCCATCAGTGACTCCCGACTGACTAACTATGGCTACACCTTC | . | TRBJ1-2 | . | TRBV10-3
CASSPDRVSYEQYF | TGTGCCAGCAGCCCGGACAGGGTATCCTACGAGCAGTACTTC | . | TRBJ2-7 | TRBD1 | TRBV11-1
CASSQASGSWETQYF | TGTGCCAGCAGCCAAGCTAGCGGGAGCTGGGAGACCCAGTACTTC | . | TRBJ2-5 | TRBD2 | TRBV4-2
CAWSPLGLAGRKYNEQFF | TGTGCCTGGAGTCCGCTCGGACTAGCGGGACGGAAATACAATGAGCAGTTCTTC | few | TRBJ2-1 | TRBD2 | TRBV30
CASSLDRGSYNEQFF | TGTGCCAGCAGCCTGGACAGGGGGTCCTACAATGAGCAGTTCTTC | . | TRBJ2-1 | TRBD1 | TRBV3-1/TRBV3-2
CASSLDSDEQFF | TGTGCCAGCAGCTTAGACTCCGATGAGCAGTTCTTC | . | TRBJ2-1 | . | TRBV7-2
CASSSVGGPTPGYTF | TGTGCCAGCAGCTCTGTCGGGGGGCCTACCCCTGGCTACACCTTC | . | TRBJ1-2 | . | TRBV11-2
CASSLAKAGSYEQYF | TGTGCCAGCAGCTTAGCGAAAGCAGGGTCCTACGAGCAGTACTTC | few | TRBJ2-7 | . | TRBV7-9
CASSVDGQNTEAFF | TGTGCCAGTAGTGTGGACGGACAGAACACTGAAGCTTTCTTT | . | TRBJ1-1 | . | TRBV19
CASPYRSNEKLFF | TGTGCCAGCCCTTACAGGTCTAATGAAAAACTGTTTTTT | . | TRBJ1-4 | . | TRBV27
CASSRHPGLAGYEQYF | TGTGCCAGCAGTCGACACCCAGGACTAGCTGGTTACGAGCAGTACTTC | . | TRBJ2-7 | TRBD2 | TRBV2
CASSYERLAGGEEQFF | TGTGCCAGCAGTTACGAACGACTAGCGGGAGGAGAGGAGCAGTTCTTC | . | TRBJ2-1 | TRBD2 | TRBV6-2/TRBV6-3
CSVDPGGNGYTF | TGCAGCGTTGATCCCGGCGGGAATGGCTACACCTTC | . | TRBJ1-2 | . | TRBV29-1
CASSYSHLSRITETQYF | TGTGCCAGCAGCTACTCCCATCTCTCCAGGATTACAGAGACCCAGTACTTC | . | TRBJ2-5 | . | TRBV6-2/TRBV6-3
CASRGQLNEQYF | TGTGCCAGTCGGGGACAGCTGAACGAGCAGTACTTC | . | TRBJ2-7 | TRBD1 | TRBV19
CASSQGSGQGILGNQPQHF | TGTGCCAGCAGCCAAGGTTCGGGACAGGGGATCCTAGGCAATCAGCCCCAGCATTTT | once | TRBJ1-5 | TRBD1 | TRBV4-2
CASSEDRFQHNEQFF | TGTGCCAGCAGTGAGGACAGGTTCCAGCACAATGAGCAGTTCTTC | . | TRBJ2-1 | TRBD1 | TRBV6-1
CASSPDSSSYEQYF | TGCGCCAGCAGCCCGGACTCGAGCTCCTACGAGCAGTACTTC | . | TRBJ2-7 | . | TRBV5-1
CASGGAYGYTF | TGTGCCTCGGGGGGGGCGTATGGCTACACCTTC | . | TRBJ1-2 | . | TRBV2
CASSQEQEETQYF | TGCGCCAGCAGCCAAGAGCAGGAAGAGACCCAGTACTTC | . | TRBJ2-5 | . | TRBV4-3
CASSVTRIAATGELFF | TGTGCCAGCAGCGTAACGAGGATAGCGGCAACCGGGGAGCTGTTTTTT | . | TRBJ2-2 | . | TRBV9
CASNLYWTSGNEQYF | TGTGCCAGCAACCTATATTGGACTAGCGGCAACGAGCAGTACTTC | few | TRBJ2-7 | TRBD2 | TRBV2
CASSLIGSHEAFF | TGTGCCAGCAGCTTGATCGGGAGTCATGAAGCTTTCTTT | . | TRBJ1-1 | . | TRBV5-5
CASSLGPTNTEAFF | TGTGCCAGCAGCTTGGGGCCCACGAACACTGAAGCTTTCTTT | . | TRBJ1-1 | . | TRBV7-3
CASRFVRQGPPYEQYF | TGTGCAAGTCGCTTTGTCCGACAGGGGCCCCCCTACGAGCAGTACTTC | . | TRBJ2-7 | . | TRBV12-2
CASSPPGQWETQYF | TGTGCCAGTAGTCCCCCGGGACAGTGGGAGACCCAGTACTTC | . | TRBJ2-5 | TRBD1 | TRBV19
CASSSGPGLAGRRETQYF | TGTGCCAGTAGTTCAGGCCCGGGACTAGCGGGAAGACGAGAGACCCAGTACTTC | . | TRBJ2-5 | TRBD2 | TRBV19
CASRIDRVVSYEQYF | TGTGCCAGCAGAATAGACAGGGTGGTTTCCTACGAGCAGTACTTC | . | TRBJ2-7 | TRBD1 | TRBV28
CASSQEGGVTGANVLTF | TGTGCCAGCAGCCAAGAGGGGGGGGTGACTGGGGCCAACGTCCTGACTTTC | . | TRBJ2-6 | TRBD2 | TRBV4-2
CENRTKNTEAFF | TGTGAAAACAGGACTAAGAACACTGAAGCTTTCTTT | . | TRBJ1-1 | . | TRBV24-1
CASSLAGAGGPSEQYF | TGTGCCAGCAGCTTAGCGGGAGCGGGAGGCCCCTCCGAGCAGTACTTC | . | TRBJ2-7 | TRBD2 | TRBV7-2
CASSVTGLAGNTGELFF | TGTGCCAGCAGCGTAACTGGACTAGCAGGGAACACCGGGGAGCTGTTTTTT | . | TRBJ2-2 | TRBD2 | TRBV9
CASSIDRGLVADTQYF | TGTGCCAGTAGTATTGACAGGGGGCTTGTGGCAGATACGCAGTATTTT | once | TRBJ2-3 | TRBD1 | TRBV19
CASSEDRSGNNEQFF | TGTGCCAGCAGTGAAGATCGGAGCGGGAACAATGAGCAGTTCTTC | . | TRBJ2-1 | TRBD2 | TRBV2
CASSLASGRTYNEQFF | TGCGCCAGCAGCTTGGCTAGCGGGCGAACCTACAATGAGCAGTTCTTC | . | TRBJ2-1 | TRBD2 | TRBV5-1